The 12 T cell receptor beta chains listed next were all sequenced from one sample in a study of monozygotic twins with inflammatory bowel disease. TCRdb re-called the 5' RACE reads and shows each CDR3 protein once, DNA omitted. This listing includes 300,000 to 350,000 distinct CDR3 sequences. What was sequenced was blood. The source of these receptors is a human donor with ulcerative colitis or Crohn's disease, or a healthy co-twin of an affected twin (not recorded which).

The chain combines TRBV28 with TRBJ2-7; as DNA is missing, the TRBD2 call by TCRdb cannot be tested. The CDR3 is 14 amino acids. Looked up from germline, CDR1 is MDHEN and CDR2 is SYDVKM. The CDR3 loop reads CASSLRDLPHEQYF.

The chain has TRBV10-3 and TRBJ1-4; TCRdb picks TRBD1, but there is no DNA to check that call. Per the germline V gene, CDR1 is ENHRY and CDR2 is SYGVKD. CDR3 length: 13 residues. The CDR3 is CAIRGVTDEKLFF.

This chain joins TRBV2 and TRBJ2-2; TCRdb selects TRBD2, and the lack of DNA leaves this call unchecked. CDR3 length equals 15 residues. Germline CDR1 is SNHLY and CDR2 is FYNNEI. CDR3 sequence reads: CASSLTSGSTGELFF.

The rearrangement joins TRBV14 to TRBJ2-1; lacking DNA, the TRBD2 call made by TCRdb goes unchecked. Germline lookup yields CDR1 SGHDN and CDR2 FVKESK. CDR3 length: 18 amino acids. The chain's CDR3 is CASSQAIRVLLGGDEQFF.

The CDR3 sequence is CASSYSWSGAGANVLTF. The J gene is TRBJ2-6, the V gene TRBV6-2 or TRBV6-3; the TCRdb call, TRBD2, lacks DNA for checking. The CDR3 length is 17 residues. The germline gives CDR1 MNHEY, CDR2 SVGEGT.

The chain recombines TRBV7-2 with TRBJ1-5; TCRdb calls TRBD1, which cannot be checked without DNA. CDR1 and CDR2 (germline): SGHTA, FQGNSA. The CDR3 length is 16 residues. CDR3 sequence: CASSLAGTGRNQPQHF.

V is TRBV19 and J is TRBJ1-2; TCRdb reports TRBD1, a call that lacks DNA to check it against. This CDR3 has 16 residues. Germline V gene sequence: CDR1 LNHDA, CDR2 SQIVND (reference sequence). CDR3 sequence reads: CASSHLRGQGIYGYTF.

This sequence joins TRBV7-2 and TRBJ2-1; the D call from TCRdb, TRBD2, cannot be confirmed without DNA. Germline V gene lookup returns CDR1 SGHTA and CDR2 FQGNSA. The CDR3 covers 20 residues. The chain's CDR3 is CASSLARRTSGRGSYNEQFF.

CDR3 loop: CSARAGSTGELFF. The rearrangement links TRBV20-1 to TRBJ2-2. Germline CDR1 reads DFQATT; CDR2 reads SNEGSKA (reference sequence). The CDR3 spans 13 residues.

The chain recombines TRBV5-1 with TRBJ2-7; no DNA is available, so the TRBD1 call from TCRdb remains unchecked. This CDR3 is 14 amino acids long. Looked up from germline, CDR1 is SGHRS and CDR2 is YFSETQ. CDR3 in amino acids: CASSLGTVSYEQYF.

The chain recombines TRBV7-9 with TRBJ2-3; TCRdb returns TRBD1, unconfirmable since there is no DNA. The CDR3 has 15 amino acids. Per germline, CDR1 SEHNR and CDR2 FQNEAQ (reference sequence). The CDR3 protein is CASSLGPGGTDTQYF.

The chain joins TRBV7-8 to TRBJ2-5; TCRdb indicates TRBD1, and absent DNA this call remains unverified. The germline V gene encodes CDR1 SGHVS and CDR2 FQNEAQ. The CDR3 spans 13 residues. The CDR3 spells CASSAGARETQYF.